This T cell receptor (beta chain) was profiled in a study of shared clonotypes between healthy human individuals. Sequenced by immunoSEQ multiplex PCR; TCRdb stores in-frame clones only, minus some. The table records roughly 2.5 million clones, around nine tenths of them present only once. There are 12 residues in the CDR3. CDR1 is LGHNT, CDR2 FRNRAP, per germline. The germline V and J ends were trimmed by 5 bases and 4 bases, with 6 bases remaining between them. Source material: naive CD4+ T cells sorted from blood. Subset reported: CD45RA+ positively selected. The chain employs TRBV12-5 and TRBJ1-5; D unresolved. The TCR sequence derives from a man aged 18 to 30 in good health. The CDR3 loop is CASGRGNQPQHF. The DNA for the CDR3 is TGTGCTAGTGGTCGGGGTAATCAGCCCCAGCATTTT.